This T cell receptor beta chain was found in a study of cytomegalovirus exposure and HLA in healthy donors. The CDR3 sequence is 15 residues long. Germline assignment: CDR1 MNHEY and CDR2 SMNVEV (reference sequence). With 2 bases removed from V and 0 bases from J, the gap between germline ends came to 11 bases. In the PCR, 60 Vbeta and 13 Jbeta primers were used. Assay used: immunoSEQ multiplex PCR; TCRdb lists only in-frame clones, some missing. The sample includes around 140,000 clones, approximately 82% of them seen just once. Sequenced sample: PBMCs. The TCR was taken from a man between 25 and 39 years old in good health and CMV-seropositive. This chain links TRBV27 with TRBJ2-7; maybe TRBD2 (5 bases). DNA of the CDR3: TGTGCCAGCAGTTTAAGGTATGGGAGCTCCTACGAGCAGTACTTC. This codes for CASSLRYGSSYEQYF.